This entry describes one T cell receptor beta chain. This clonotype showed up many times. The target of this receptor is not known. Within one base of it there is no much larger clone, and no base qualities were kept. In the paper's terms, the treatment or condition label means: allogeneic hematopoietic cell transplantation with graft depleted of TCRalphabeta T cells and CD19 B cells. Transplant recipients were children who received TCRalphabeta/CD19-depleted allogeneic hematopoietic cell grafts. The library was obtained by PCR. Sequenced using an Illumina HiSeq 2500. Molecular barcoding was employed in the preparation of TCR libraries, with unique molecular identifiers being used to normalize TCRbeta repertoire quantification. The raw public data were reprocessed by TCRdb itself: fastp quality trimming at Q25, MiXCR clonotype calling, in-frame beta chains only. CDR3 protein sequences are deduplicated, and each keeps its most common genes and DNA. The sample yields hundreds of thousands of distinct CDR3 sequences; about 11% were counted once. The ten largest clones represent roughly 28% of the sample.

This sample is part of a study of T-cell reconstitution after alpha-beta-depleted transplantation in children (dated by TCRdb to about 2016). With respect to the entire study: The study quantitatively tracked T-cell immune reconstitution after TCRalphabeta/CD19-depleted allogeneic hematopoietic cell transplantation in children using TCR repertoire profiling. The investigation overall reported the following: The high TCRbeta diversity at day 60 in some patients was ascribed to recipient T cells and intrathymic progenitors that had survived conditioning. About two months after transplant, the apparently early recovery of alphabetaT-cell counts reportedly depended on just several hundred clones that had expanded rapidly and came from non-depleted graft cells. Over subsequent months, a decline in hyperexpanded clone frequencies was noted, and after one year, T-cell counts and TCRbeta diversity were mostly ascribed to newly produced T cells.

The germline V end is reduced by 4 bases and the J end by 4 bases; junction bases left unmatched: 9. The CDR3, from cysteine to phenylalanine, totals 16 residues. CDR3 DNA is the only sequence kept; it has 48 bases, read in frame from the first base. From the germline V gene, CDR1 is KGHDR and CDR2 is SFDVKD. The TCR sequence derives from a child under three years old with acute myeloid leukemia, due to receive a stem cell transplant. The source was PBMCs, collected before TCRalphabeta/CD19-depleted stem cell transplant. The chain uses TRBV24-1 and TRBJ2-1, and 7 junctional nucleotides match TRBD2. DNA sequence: TGTGCCACCAGTGACCCCGCGGGGGAGAGGTACAATGAGCAGTTCTTC. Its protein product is CATSDPAGERYNEQFF.